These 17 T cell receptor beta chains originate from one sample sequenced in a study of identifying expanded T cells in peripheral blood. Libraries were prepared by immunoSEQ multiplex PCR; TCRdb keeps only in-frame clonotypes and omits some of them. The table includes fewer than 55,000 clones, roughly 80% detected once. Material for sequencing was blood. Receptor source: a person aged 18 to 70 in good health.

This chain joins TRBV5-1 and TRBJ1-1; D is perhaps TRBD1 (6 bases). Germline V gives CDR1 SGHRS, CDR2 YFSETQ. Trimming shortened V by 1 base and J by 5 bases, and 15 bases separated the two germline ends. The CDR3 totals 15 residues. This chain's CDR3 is CASSLTQGPGTEAFF. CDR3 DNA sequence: TGCGCCAGCAGCTTGACACAGGGTCCGGGGACTGAAGCTTTCTTT.

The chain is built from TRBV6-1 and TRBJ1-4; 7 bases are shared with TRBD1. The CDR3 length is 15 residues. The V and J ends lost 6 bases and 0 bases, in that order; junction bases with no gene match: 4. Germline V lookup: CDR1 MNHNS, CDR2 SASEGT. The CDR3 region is CASRRDRATNEKLFF. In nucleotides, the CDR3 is TGTGCCAGCAGGCGGGACAGAGCAACTAATGAAAAACTGTTTTTT.

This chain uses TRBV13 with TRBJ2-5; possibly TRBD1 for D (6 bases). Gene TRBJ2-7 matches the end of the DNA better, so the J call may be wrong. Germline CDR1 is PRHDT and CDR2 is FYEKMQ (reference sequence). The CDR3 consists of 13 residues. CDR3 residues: CASSPGQSYEQYF. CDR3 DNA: TGTGCCAGCAGCCCAGGACAGAGCTACGAGCAGTACTTC.

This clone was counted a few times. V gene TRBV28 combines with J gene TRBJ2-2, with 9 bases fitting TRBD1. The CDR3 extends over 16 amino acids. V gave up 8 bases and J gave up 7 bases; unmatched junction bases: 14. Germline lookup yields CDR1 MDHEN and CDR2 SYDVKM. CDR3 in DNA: TGTGCCAGCGACTCAACCTGGGGACAGGGCAACGGGGAGCTGTTTTTT. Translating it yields CASDSTWGQGNGELFF.

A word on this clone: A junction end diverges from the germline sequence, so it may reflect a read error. In DNA form, the CDR3 reads TGCGCCAGCAGCCCAGGGGGCGGAAACAATCGGCCCCAGCATTTT. Amino acids: CASSPGGGNNRPQHF. V is TRBV5-1 and J is TRBJ1-5; 8 positions match TRBD1. The germline V gene encodes CDR1 SGHRS and CDR2 YFSETQ. The CDR3 is 15 amino acids.

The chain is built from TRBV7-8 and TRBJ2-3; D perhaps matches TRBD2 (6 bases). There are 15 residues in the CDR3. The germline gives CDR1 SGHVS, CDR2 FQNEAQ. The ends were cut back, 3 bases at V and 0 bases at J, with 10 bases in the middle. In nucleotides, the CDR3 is TGTGCCAGCAGCTTGGACGGGAGCAGCACAGATACGCAGTATTTT. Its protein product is CASSLDGSSTDTQYF.

The CDR3 coding sequence is TGTGCCAGCAGTTCCGTAGCAGCCTCCTACGAGCAGTACTTC. It encodes CASSSVAASYEQYF. The chain recombines TRBV7-2 with TRBJ2-7; no firm D call. Per germline, CDR1 SGHTA and CDR2 FQGNSA. V was cut by 6 bases and J by 0 bases, with 12 bases left in between. This CDR3 region has 14 residues.

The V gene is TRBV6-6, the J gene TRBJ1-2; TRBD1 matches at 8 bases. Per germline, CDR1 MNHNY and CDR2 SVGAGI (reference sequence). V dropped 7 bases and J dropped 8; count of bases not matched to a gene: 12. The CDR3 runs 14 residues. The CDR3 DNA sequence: TGTGCCAGCACCTACGAGACAGGGGTTGACGGCTACACCTTC. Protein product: CASTYETGVDGYTF.

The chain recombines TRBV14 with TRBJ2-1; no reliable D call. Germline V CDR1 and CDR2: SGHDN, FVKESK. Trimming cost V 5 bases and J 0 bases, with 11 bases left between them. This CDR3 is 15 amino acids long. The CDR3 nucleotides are TGTGCCAGCAGCAAGTCTGTCACCTCCTACAATGAGCAGTTCTTC. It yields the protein CASSKSVTSYNEQFF. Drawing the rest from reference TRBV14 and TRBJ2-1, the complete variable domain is EAGVTQFPSHSVIEKGQTVTLRCDPISGHDNLYWYRRVMGKEIKFLLHFVKESKQDESGMPNNRFLAERTGGTYSTLKVQPAELEDSGVYFCASSKSVTSYNEQFFGPGTRLTVL.

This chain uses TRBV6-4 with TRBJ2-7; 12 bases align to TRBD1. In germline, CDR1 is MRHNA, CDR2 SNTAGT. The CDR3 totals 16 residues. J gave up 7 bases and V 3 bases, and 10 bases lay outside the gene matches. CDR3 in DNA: TGTGCCAGCAGTGATAGTATCGGGGACAGGGGGCAAGAGCAGTACGTC. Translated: CASSDSIGDRGQEQYV.

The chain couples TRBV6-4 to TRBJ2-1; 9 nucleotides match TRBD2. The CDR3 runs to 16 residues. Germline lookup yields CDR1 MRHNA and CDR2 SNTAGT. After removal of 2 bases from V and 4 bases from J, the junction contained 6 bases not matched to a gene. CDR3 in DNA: TGTGCCAGCAGTGACCAGGGACTAGCTCGGTACAATGAGCAGTTCTTC. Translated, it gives CASSDQGLARYNEQFF.

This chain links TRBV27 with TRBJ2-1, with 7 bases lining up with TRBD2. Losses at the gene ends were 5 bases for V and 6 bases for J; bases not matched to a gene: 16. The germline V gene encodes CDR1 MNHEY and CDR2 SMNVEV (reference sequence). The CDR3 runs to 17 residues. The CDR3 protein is CASSPLTSPTTVNEQFF. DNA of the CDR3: TGTGCCAGCAGTCCGTTGACTAGCCCTACTACAGTCAATGAGCAGTTCTTC.

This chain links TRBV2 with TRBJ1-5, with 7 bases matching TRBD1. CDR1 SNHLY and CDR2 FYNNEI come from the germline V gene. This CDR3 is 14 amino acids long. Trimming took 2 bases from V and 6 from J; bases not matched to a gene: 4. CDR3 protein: CASSERSGGQPQHF. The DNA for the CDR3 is TGTGCCAGCAGTGAAAGGTCAGGGGGTCAGCCCCAGCATTTT.

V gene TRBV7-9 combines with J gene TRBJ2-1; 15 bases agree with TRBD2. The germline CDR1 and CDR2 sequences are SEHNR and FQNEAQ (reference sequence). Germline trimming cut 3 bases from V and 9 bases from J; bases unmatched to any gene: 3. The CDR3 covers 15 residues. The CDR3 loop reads CASSFGLAGGSEQFF. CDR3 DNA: TGTGCCAGCAGCTTTGGACTAGCGGGAGGGAGTGAGCAGTTCTTC.

The CDR3 nucleotides are TGTGCCAGCAGCTTAGGTTATGGAGATACGCAGTATTTT. This sequence encodes CASSLGYGDTQYF. The rearrangement links TRBV7-3 to TRBJ2-3, with unresolved D. The germline V gene has CDR1 SGHTA and CDR2 FQGTGA. With 2 bases removed from V and 5 bases from J, the gap between germline ends came to 8 bases. This CDR3 spans 13 amino acids.

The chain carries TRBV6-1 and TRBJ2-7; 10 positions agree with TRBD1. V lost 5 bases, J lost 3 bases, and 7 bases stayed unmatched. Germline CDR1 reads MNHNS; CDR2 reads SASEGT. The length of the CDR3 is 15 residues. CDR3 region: CASSTGGTGVYEQYF. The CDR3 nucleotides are TGTGCCAGCAGTACAGGGGGGACAGGGGTCTACGAGCAGTACTTC.

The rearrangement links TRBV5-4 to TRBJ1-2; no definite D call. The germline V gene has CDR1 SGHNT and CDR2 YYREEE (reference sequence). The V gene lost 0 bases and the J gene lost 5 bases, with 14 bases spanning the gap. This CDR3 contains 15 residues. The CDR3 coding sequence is TGTGCCAGCAGCTTGGTCGGGCTTCTTGATTATGGCTACACCTTC. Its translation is CASSLVGLLDYGYTF.